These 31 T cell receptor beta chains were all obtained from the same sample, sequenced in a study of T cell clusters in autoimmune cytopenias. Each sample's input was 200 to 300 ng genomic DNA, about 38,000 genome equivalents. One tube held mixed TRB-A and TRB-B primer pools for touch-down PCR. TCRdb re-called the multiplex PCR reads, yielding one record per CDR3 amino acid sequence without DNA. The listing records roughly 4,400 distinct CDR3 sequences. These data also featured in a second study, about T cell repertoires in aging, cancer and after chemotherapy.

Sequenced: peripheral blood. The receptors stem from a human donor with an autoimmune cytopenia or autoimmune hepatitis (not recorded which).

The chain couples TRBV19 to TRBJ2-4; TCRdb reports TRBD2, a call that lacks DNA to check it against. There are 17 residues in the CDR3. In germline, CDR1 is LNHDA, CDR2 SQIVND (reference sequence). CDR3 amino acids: CASSPETDAVAKNIQYF.

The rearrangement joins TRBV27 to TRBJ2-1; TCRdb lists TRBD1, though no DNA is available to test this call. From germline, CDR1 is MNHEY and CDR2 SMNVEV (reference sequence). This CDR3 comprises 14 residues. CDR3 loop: CASSLAGGYNEQFF.

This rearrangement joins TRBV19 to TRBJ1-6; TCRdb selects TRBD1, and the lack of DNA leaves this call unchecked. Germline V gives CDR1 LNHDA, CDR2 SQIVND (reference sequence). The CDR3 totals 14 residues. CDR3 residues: CASRSGTVNSPLHF.

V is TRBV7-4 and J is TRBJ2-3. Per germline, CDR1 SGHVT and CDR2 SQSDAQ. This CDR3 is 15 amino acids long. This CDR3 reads CASSLVDGFTDTQYF. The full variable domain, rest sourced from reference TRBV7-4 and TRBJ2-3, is GAGVSQSPRYKVAKRGRDVALRCDSISGHVTLYWYRQTLGQGSEVLTYSQSDAQRDKSGRPSGRFSAERPERSVSTLKIQRTEQGDSAVYLCASSLVDGFTDTQYFGPGTRLTVL.

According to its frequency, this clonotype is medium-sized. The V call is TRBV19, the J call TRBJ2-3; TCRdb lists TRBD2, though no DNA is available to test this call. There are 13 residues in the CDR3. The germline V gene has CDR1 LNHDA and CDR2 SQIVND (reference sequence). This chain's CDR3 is CASNVGRTDTQYF.

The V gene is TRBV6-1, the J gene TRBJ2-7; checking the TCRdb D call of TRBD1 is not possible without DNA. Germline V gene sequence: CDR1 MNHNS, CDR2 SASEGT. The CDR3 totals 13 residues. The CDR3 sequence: CASRAQQGYEQYF.

The CDR3 protein is CASSYSTGAGLETQYF. This chain links TRBV12-3 or TRBV12-4 with TRBJ2-5; there is no DNA to check the TCRdb D call of TRBD1. CDR3 size: 16 residues.

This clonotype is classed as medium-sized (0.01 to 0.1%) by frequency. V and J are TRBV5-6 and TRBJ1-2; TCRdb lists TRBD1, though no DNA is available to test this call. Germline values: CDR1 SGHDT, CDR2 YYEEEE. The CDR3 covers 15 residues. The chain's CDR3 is CASSLRLDNLYGYTF.

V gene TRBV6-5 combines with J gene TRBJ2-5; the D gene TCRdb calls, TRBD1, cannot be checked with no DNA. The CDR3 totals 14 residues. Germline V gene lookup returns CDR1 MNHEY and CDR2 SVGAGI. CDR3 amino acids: CASRAAGPGETQYF.

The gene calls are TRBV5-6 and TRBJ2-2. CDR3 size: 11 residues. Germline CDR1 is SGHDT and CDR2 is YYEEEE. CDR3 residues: CASSFIGELFF.

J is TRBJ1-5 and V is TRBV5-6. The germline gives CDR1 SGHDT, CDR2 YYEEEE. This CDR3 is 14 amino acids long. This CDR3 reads CASSFLTGNQPQHF. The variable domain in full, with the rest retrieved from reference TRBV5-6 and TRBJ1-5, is DAGVTQSPTHLIKTRGQQVTLRCSPKSGHDTVSWYQQALGQGPQFIFQYYEEEERQRGNFPDRFSGHQFPNYSSELNVNALLLGDSALYLCASSFLTGNQPQHFGDGTRLSIL.

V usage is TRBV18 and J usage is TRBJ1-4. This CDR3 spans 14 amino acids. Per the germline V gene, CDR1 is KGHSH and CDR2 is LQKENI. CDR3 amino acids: CASSPVRSNEKLFF.

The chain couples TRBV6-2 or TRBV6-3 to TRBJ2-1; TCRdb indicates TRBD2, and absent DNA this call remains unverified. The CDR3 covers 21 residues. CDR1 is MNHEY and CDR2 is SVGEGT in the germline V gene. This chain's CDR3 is CASSYPIPLLAGGHPYNEQFF.

The CDR3 loop reads CSASGHLKEQFF. The chain is built from TRBV20-1 and TRBJ2-1. Germline lookup yields CDR1 DFQATT and CDR2 SNEGSKA (reference sequence). This CDR3 has 12 residues.

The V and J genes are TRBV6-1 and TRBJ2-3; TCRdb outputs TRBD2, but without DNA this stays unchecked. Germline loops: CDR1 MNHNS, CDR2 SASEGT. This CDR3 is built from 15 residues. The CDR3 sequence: CASNHPSGATDTQYF.

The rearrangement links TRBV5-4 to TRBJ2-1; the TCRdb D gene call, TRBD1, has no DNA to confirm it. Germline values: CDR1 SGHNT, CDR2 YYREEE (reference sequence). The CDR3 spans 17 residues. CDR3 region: CASSHRREIRSNERQFF.

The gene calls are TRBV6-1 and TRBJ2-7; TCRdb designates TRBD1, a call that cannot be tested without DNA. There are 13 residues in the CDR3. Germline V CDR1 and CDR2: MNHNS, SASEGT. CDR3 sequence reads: CASSERGQEEQYF.

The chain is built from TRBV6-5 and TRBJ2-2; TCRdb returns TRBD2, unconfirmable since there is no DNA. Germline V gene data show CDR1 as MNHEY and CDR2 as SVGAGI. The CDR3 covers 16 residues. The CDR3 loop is CASSLGLAVNTGELFF.

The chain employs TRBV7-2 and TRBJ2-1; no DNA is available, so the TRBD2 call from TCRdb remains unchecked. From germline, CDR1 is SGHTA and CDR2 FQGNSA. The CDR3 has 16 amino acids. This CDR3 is CASSLGSSGGQNEQFF. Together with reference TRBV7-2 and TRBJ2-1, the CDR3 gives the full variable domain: GAGVSQSPSNKVTEKGKDVELRCDPISGHTALYWYRQSLGQGLEFLIYFQGNSAPDKSGLPSDRFSAERTGGSVSTLTIQRTQQEDSAVYLCASSLGSSGGQNEQFFGPGTRLTVL.

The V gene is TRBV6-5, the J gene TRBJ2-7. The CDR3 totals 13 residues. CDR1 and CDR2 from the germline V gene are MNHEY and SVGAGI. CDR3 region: CASSYGLSYEQYF.

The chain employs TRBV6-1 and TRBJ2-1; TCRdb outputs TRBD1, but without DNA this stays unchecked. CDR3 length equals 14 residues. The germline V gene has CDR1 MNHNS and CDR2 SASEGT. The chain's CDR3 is CASSMGHLYNEQFF.

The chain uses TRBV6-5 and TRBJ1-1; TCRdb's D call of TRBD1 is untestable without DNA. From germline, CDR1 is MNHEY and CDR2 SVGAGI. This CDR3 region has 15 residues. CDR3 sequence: CASTRGGTGNTEAFF.

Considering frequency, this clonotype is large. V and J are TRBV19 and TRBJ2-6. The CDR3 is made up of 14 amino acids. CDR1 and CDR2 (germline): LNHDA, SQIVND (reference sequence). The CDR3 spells CATKNTPGANVLTF.

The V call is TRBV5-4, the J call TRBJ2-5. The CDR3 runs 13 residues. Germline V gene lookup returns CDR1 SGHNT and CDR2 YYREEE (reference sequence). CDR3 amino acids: CASSYDVGETQYF.

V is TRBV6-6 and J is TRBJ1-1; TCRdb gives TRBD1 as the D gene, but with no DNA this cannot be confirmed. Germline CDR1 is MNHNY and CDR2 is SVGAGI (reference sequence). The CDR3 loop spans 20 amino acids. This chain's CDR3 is CASSYSTGAPFPPANTEAFF.

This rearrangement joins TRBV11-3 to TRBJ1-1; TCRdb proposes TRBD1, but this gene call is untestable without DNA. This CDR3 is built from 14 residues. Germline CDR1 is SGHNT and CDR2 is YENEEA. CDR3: CASSQGQMRTEAFF. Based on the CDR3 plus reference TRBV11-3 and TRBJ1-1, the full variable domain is EAGVVQSPRYKIIEKKQPVAFWCNPISGHNTLYWYLQNLGQGPELLIRYENEEAVDDSQLPKDRFSAERLKGVDSTLKIQPAELGDSAVYLCASSQGQMRTEAFFGQGTRLTVV.

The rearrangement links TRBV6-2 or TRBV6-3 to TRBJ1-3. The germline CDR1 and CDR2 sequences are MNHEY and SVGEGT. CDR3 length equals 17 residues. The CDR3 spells CASSYAHNHPSGNTIYF.

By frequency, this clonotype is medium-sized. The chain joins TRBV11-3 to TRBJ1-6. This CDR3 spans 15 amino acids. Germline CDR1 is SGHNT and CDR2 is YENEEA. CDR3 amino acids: CASSLGPGPRSPLHF.

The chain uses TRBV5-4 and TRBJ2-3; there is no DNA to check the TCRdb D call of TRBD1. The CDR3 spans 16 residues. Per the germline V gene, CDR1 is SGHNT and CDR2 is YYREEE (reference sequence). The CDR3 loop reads CASSKGQTHVTDTQYF.

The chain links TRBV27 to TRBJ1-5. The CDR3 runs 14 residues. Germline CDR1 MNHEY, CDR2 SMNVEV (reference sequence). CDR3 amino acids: CASSFLGVGQPQHF.

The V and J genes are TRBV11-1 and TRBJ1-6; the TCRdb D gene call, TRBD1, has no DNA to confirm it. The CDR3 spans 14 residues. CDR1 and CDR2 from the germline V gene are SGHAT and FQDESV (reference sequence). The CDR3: CASSRGAPNSPLHF. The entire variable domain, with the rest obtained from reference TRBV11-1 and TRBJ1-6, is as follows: EAEVAQSPRYKITEKSQAVAFWCDPISGHATLYWYRQILGQGPELLVQFQDESVVDDSQLPKDRFSAERLKGVDSTLKIQPAELGDSAMYLCASSRGAPNSPLHFGNGTRLTVT.